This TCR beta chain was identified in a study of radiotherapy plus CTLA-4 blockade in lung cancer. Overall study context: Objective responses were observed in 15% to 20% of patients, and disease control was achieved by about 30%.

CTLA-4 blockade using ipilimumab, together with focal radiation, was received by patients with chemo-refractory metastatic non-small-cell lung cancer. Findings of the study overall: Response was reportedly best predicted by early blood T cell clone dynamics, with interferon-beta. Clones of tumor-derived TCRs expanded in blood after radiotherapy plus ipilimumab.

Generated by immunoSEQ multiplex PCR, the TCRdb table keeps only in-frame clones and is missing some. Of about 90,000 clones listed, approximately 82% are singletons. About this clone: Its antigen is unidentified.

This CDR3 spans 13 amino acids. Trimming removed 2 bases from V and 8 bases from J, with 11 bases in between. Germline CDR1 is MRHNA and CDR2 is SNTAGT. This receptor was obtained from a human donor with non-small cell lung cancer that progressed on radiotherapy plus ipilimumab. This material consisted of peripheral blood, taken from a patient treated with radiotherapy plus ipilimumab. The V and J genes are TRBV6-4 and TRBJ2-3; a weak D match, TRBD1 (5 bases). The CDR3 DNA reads TGTGCCAGCAGTGACAACACAGGAGTTACGCAGTATTTT. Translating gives CASSDNTGVTQYF.